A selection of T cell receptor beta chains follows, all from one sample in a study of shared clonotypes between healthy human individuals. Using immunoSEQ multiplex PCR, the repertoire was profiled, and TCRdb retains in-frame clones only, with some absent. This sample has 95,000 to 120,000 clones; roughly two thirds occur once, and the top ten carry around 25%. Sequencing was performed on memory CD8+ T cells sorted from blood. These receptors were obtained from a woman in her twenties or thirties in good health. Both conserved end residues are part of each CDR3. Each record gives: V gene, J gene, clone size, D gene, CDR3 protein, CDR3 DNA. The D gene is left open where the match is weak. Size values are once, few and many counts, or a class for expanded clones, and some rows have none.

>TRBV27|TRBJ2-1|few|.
CASSLKSTYNEQFF
TGTGCCAGCAGTCTCAAATCGACCTACAATGAGCAGTTCTTC
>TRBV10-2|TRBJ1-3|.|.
CASSPGVVGNTIYF
TGCGCCAGCAGTCCCGGAGTGGTTGGAAACACCATATATTTT
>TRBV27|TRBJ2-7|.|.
CASRAGTASYEQYF
TGTGCCAGCAGAGCCGGGACTGCCAGTTACGAGCAGTACTTC
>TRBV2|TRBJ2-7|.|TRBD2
CASSHRDYLTYEQYF
TGTGCCAGCAGCCACCGGGACTACCTTACCTACGAGCAGTACTTC
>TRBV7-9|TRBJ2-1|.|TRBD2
CASSNSGMGYNEQFF
TGTGCCAGCAGCAATAGCGGGATGGGATACAATGAGCAGTTCTTC
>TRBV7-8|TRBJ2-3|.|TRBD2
CASSLPSGRDADTQYF
TGTGCCAGCAGCTTACCTAGCGGGAGAGACGCAGATACGCAGTATTTT
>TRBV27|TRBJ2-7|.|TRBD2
CASSLRSGILYEQYF
TGTGCCAGCAGTTTAAGGAGCGGGATTCTCTACGAGCAGTACTTC
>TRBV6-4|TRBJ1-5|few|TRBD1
CASSDGQGTQPQHF
TGTGCCAGCAGTGACGGACAGGGAACACAGCCCCAGCATTTT
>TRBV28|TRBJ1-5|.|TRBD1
CASSSKTGIIYQPQHF
TGTGCCAGCAGCTCCAAGACAGGGATTATATATCAGCCCCAGCATTTT
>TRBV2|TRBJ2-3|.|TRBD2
CASSEWASGRYTDTQYF
TGTGCCAGCAGTGAATGGGCTAGCGGGAGGTACACAGATACGCAGTATTTT
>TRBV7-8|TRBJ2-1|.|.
CASSSHWGSEQFF
TGTGCCAGCAGCTCGCACTGGGGGAGTGAGCAGTTCTTC
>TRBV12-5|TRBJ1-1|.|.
CASGLETTEAFF
TGTGCTAGTGGTTTGGAAACCACTGAAGCTTTCTTT
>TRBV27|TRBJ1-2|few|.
CASSPLGGLYGYTF
TGTGCCAGCAGCCCCTTAGGGGGGTTATATGGCTACACCTTC
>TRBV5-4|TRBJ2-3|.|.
CASSTKTGSDTQYF
TGTGCCAGCAGCACCAAGACAGGTTCAGATACGCAGTATTTT
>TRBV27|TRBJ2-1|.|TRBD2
CASSPGLAGHNEQFF
TGTGCCAGCAGTCCGGGACTAGCGGGACACAATGAGCAGTTCTTC
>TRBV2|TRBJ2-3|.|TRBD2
CATKTSGSCRCTDTQYF
TGTGCCACCAAGACTAGCGGGAGTTGTAGGTGCACAGATACGCAGTATTTT